The clone carrying this TCR beta chain appeared a single time. These data belong to a study of blood T cell repertoires in COVID-19. The data were produced by immunoSEQ multiplex PCR, yet TCRdb's version contains in-frame clones alone and is incomplete. This table has fewer than 250,000 clones, roughly nine tenths appearing once. The specimen sequenced was peripheral blood. The receptor was derived from a man in his forties or fifties with acute or convalescent COVID-19.

The CDR3 bases are TGTGCCATCAGTGAATGGGCAGGGGACAATCAGCCCCAGCATTTT. This codes for CAISEWAGDNQPQHF. This chain joins TRBV10-3 and TRBJ1-5, with D perhaps matching TRBD1 (6 bases). The CDR3 loop spans 15 amino acids. V dropped 3 bases and J dropped 3 bases, with 12 bases sitting between them. Germline V lookup: CDR1 ENHRY, CDR2 SYGVKD.